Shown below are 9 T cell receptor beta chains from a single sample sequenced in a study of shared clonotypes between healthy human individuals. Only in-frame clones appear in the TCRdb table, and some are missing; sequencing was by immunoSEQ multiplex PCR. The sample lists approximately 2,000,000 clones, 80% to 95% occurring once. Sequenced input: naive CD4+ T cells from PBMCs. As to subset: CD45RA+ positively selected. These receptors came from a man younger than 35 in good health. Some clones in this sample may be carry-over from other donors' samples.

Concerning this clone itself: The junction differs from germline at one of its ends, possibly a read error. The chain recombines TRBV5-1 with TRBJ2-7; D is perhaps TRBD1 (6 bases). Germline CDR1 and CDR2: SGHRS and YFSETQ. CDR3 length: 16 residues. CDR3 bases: TGCGCCAGCAGTTTGGGACACATAAACCTCGGGAACGAGCAGTACTTC. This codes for CASSLGHINLGNEQYF.

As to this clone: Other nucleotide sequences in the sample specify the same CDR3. CDR3 sequence reads: CASSPGLDQETQYF. CDR3 bases: TGTGCCAGCTCACCAGGGCTAGACCAAGAGACCCAGTACTTC. This chain connects TRBV18 to TRBJ2-5; no firm D call. The germline gives CDR1 KGHSH, CDR2 LQKENI. The CDR3 spans 14 residues. Trimming took off 2 bases at V and 0 bases at J, with 7 bases between the two ends.

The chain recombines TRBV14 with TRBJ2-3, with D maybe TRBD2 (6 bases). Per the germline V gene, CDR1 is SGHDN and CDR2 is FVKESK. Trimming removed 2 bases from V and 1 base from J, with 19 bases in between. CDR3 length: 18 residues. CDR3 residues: CASSQSGPSGWGTDTQYF. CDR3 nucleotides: TGTGCCAGCAGCCAATCGGGCCCAAGCGGGTGGGGCACAGATACGCAGTATTTT.

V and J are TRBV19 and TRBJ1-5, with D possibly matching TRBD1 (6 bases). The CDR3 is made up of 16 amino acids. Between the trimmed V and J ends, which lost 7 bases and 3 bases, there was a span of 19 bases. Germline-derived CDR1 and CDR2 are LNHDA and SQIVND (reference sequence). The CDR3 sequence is CASTPPGGAINQPQHF. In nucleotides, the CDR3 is TGTGCCAGTACTCCCCCGGGGGGGGCAATCAATCAGCCCCAGCATTTT. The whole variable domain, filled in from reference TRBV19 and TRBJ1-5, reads DGGITQSPKYLFRKEGQNVTLSCEQNLNHDAMYWYRQDPGQGLRLIYYSQIVNDFQKGDIAEGYSVSREKKESFPLTVTSAQKNPTAFYLCASTPPGGAINQPQHFGDGTRLSIL.

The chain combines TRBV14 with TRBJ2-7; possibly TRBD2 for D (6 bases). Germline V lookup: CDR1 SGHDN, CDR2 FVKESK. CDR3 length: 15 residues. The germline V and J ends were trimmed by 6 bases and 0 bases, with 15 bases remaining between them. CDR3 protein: CASRMGTGSSYEQYF. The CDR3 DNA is TGTGCCAGCAGGATGGGGACCGGGAGCTCCTACGAGCAGTACTTC.

In DNA, the CDR3 is TGTGCCAGCAGCTTAGATCGGGCAGGGAACTACGAGCAGTACTTC. As protein: CASSLDRAGNYEQYF. The chain links TRBV11-3 to TRBJ2-7; possible D gene TRBD1, 5 bases. The CDR3 contains 15 residues. Trimming cost V 0 bases and J 3 bases, with 12 bases left between them. Germline V CDR1 and CDR2: SGHNT, YENEEA.

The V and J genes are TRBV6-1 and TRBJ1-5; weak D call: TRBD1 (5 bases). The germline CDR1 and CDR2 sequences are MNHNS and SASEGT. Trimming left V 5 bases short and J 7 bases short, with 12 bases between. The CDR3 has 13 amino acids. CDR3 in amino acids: CASSKGLFQPQHF. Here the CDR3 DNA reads TGTGCCAGCAGTAAGGGACTCTTCCAGCCCCAGCATTTT.

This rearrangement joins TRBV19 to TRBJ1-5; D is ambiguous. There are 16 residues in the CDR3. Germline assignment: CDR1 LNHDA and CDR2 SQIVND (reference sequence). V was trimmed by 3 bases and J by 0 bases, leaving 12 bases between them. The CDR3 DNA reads TGTGCCAGTAGTATCCATGGACGGAATAGCAATCAGCCCCAGCATTTT. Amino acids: CASSIHGRNSNQPQHF.

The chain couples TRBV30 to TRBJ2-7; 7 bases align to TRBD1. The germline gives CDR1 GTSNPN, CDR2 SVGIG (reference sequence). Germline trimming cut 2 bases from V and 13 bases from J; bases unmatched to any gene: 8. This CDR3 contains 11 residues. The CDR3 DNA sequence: TGTGCCTGGAGTACTACAGGGGAATGTTACTTC. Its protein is CAWSTTGECYF.